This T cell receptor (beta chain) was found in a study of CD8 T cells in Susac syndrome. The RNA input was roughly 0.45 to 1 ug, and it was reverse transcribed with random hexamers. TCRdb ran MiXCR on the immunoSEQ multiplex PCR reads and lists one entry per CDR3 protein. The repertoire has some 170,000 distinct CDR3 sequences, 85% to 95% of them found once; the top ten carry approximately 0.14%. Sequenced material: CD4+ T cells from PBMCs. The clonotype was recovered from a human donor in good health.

CDR3 sequence: CASSVGGADQPQHF. The CDR3 bases are TGTGCCAGCAGCGTAGGGGGGGCGGATCAGCCCCAGCATTTT. J is TRBJ1-5 and V is TRBV9, with a possible D match to TRBD1 (6 bases). The germline V gene has CDR1 SGDLS and CDR2 YYNGEE. CDR3 length: 14 amino acids. V was cut by 0 bases and J by 5 bases, with 9 bases left in between.